The rows below give T cell receptor beta chains drawn from one sample of a study of T cell changes during pregnancy in multiple sclerosis. TCRdb keeps only in-frame clones here, not all; method: immunoSEQ multiplex PCR. Found here are 66,000 or so clones, just under 90% of them singletons; the top ten hold 0.85% to 0.95%. The starting material was peripheral blood, obtained in the first trimester of pregnancy. Receptors originate from a female donor in good health, enrolled as a control in a pregnancy study. CDR3s include the opening cysteine and the closing phenylalanine or tryptophan. D genes are given only for firm matches. For some rows the clone size is stated as once, few or many, or as a class when expanded; others skip it.

d_call,j_call,clone_size,v_call,cdr3_length,cdr3_aa,cdr3_nt
TRBD1,TRBJ1-5,-,TRBV6-1,15,CASSGGTDSNQPQHF,TGTGCCAGCAGTGGGGGGACAGATAGCAATCAGCCCCAGCATTTT
-,TRBJ1-1,-,TRBV14,14,CASSQLGGNTEAFF,TGTGCCAGCAGTCAACTCGGGGGAAACACTGAAGCTTTCTTT
-,TRBJ2-1,-,TRBV2,16,CASLPQAIITSNEQFF,TGTGCCAGCTTACCCCAGGCTATCATCACTTCCAATGAGCAGTTCTTC
-,TRBJ1-6,-,TRBV7-3,15,CASSAHREIASPLHF,TGTGCCAGCAGCGCACACAGGGAGATTGCTTCACCCCTCCACTTT
TRBD2,TRBJ2-5,-,TRBV5-1,15,CASSLVAGVPETQYF,TGCGCCAGCAGCTTGGTAGCGGGGGTTCCAGAGACCCAGTACTTC
TRBD1,TRBJ2-7,few,TRBV25-1,16,CASSDELQGAANEQYF,TGTGCCAGCAGTGACGAGCTACAGGGGGCGGCGAACGAGCAGTACTTC
TRBD2,TRBJ2-7,-,TRBV7-3,15,CASSTKAGAQGEQYF,TGTGCCAGCAGCACTAAAGCGGGGGCCCAAGGCGAGCAGTACTTC
-,TRBJ1-2,once,TRBV5-4,14,CASSLMADLYGYTF,TGTGCCAGCAGCTTGATGGCAGATCTCTATGGCTACACCTTC
-,TRBJ1-2,-,TRBV5-1,15,CASSSEGGDNYGYTF,TGCGCCAGCAGCTCGGAGGGAGGTGATAACTATGGCTACACCTTC
-,TRBJ2-6,-,TRBV7-2,14,CASNRVSGANVLTF,TGTGCCAGCAATCGGGTTTCTGGGGCCAACGTCCTGACTTTC
-,TRBJ1-1,-,TRBV7-8,14,CASSLTRGNTEAFF,TGTGCCAGCAGCTTAACGAGAGGGAACACTGAAGCTTTCTTT
-,TRBJ2-2,-,TRBV5-1,16,CASSPDSGTLTARLFF,TGCGCCAGCAGCCCAGACTCCGGGACACTGACCGCGAGGCTGTTTTTT
-,TRBJ2-7,-,TRBV19,15,CASSIREGHRYEQYF,TGTGCCAGTAGTATTAGAGAGGGACACCGCTACGAGCAGTACTTC
-,TRBJ2-7,-,TRBV7-9,14,CASSLTQSSYEQYF,TGTGCCAGCAGCTTAACACAGAGCTCCTACGAGCAGTACTTC
-,TRBJ1-2,-,TRBV4-1,15,CASSQARIFNYGYTF,TGCGCCAGCAGCCAAGCGAGGATCTTTAACTATGGCTACACCTTC
TRBD1,TRBJ1-2,once,TRBV6-5,15,CASSPMGQAAGGYTF,TGTGCCAGCAGTCCTATGGGACAGGCGGCCGGTGGCTACACCTTC
TRBD2,TRBJ2-6,once,TRBV2,14,CASFREVGANVLTF,TGTGCCAGTTTTCGGGAGGTTGGGGCCAACGTCCTGACTTTC
TRBD2,TRBJ2-3,-,TRBV7-2,15,CASSLEGLARDTQYF,TGTGCCAGCAGCTTAGAGGGACTAGCGAGAGATACGCAGTATTTT
TRBD2,TRBJ2-1,few,TRBV7-2,16,CASSRQGSGGGYEQFF,TGTGCCAGCAGCCGCCAGGGTAGCGGGGGTGGCTATGAGCAGTTCTTC
-,TRBJ2-5,-,TRBV7-8,13,CASRATEEGTQYF,TGTGCCAGCAGAGCGACAGAGGAAGGGACCCAGTACTTC
-,TRBJ2-1,-,TRBV19,13,CASSYRGKNEQFF,TGTGCCAGTAGTTATCGGGGGAAGAATGAGCAGTTCTTC
TRBD1,TRBJ2-1,-,TRBV11-3,15,CASSLGGGAYNEQFF,TGTGCCAGCAGCTTAGGAGGGGGCGCCTACAATGAGCAGTTCTTC
-,TRBJ1-6,-,TRBV2,13,CATGSSYNSPLHF,TGTGCCACGGGAAGCTCCTATAATTCACCCCTCCACTTT
TRBD1,TRBJ2-3,-,TRBV9,16,CASSVYPGQGTDTQYF,TGTGCCAGCAGCGTATACCCAGGACAGGGAACAGATACGCAGTATTTT
TRBD1,TRBJ1-1,-,TRBV6-1,15,CASSGSGGLDTEAFF,TGTGCCAGCAGTGGGTCAGGGGGATTGGACACTGAAGCTTTCTTT
-,TRBJ1-1,few,TRBV7-9,13,CASSSGTNTEAFF,TGTGCCAGCAGCTCCGGGACAAACACTGAAGCTTTCTTT
-,TRBJ2-7,-,TRBV5-6,12,CASSSHGYEQYF,TGTGCCAGCAGTTCTCACGGTTACGAGCAGTACTTC
-,TRBJ2-3,-,TRBV9,15,CASSVVPQNTDTQYF,TGTGCCAGCAGCGTAGTCCCCCAGAACACAGATACGCAGTATTTT
-,TRBJ2-7,once,TRBV7-2,14,CASSPGLGTGEQYF,TGTGCCAGCAGCCCTGGACTGGGAACGGGCGAGCAGTACTTC
-,TRBJ2-6,-,TRBV19,15,CASMRQQAGANVLTF,TGTGCCAGTATGAGACAGCAGGCCGGGGCCAACGTCCTGACTTTC
-,TRBJ2-7,once,TRBV27,12,CASSLSGYEQYF,TGTGCCAGCAGTTTAAGCGGTTACGAGCAGTACTTC
TRBD1,TRBJ2-7,-,TRBV6-5,14,CASSYQGERYEQYF,TGTGCCAGCAGTTACCAGGGGGAGCGGTACGAGCAGTACTTC
-,TRBJ1-1,-,TRBV19,16,CASSIFAGLVGTEAFF,TGTGCCAGTAGTATCTTCGCAGGCCTGGTCGGCACTGAAGCTTTCTTT
-,TRBJ1-1,once,TRBV19,15,CASSIYGRGGTEAFF,TGTGCCAGTAGTATTTACGGCAGGGGAGGGACTGAAGCTTTCTTT
TRBD2,TRBJ2-2,-,TRBV4-2,20,CASSQDLMVAGAANTGELFF,TGTGCCAGCAGCCAAGATCTAATGGTAGCGGGGGCCGCGAACACCGGGGAGCTGTTTTTT
TRBD1,TRBJ1-2,-,TRBV27,18,CASSPRATGQGIYYGYTF,TGTGCCAGCAGCCCGCGGGCCACGGGACAGGGGATTTACTATGGCTACACCTTC
TRBD2,TRBJ2-7,-,TRBV30,11,CAWSAGGEQYF,TGTGCCTGGAGCGCCGGGGGGGAGCAGTACTTC
-,TRBJ2-7,-,TRBV7-3,13,CASSLMSGNEQYF,TGTGCCAGCAGCTTAATGTCAGGGAACGAGCAGTACTTC
-,TRBJ1-2,-,TRBV7-3,13,CASSLDSSYGYTF,TGTGCCAGCAGCCTAGACAGTTCCTATGGCTACACCTTC
-,TRBJ1-6,few,TRBV18,16,CASSPETWEMSSPLHF,TGTGCCAGCTCACCAGAGACTTGGGAGATGAGTTCACCCCTCCACTTT
TRBD2,TRBJ2-5,-,TRBV6-5,15,CASSYSYSGGETQYF,TGTGCCAGCAGTTACTCCTATAGCGGGGGAGAGACCCAGTACTTC
TRBD1,TRBJ1-1,-,TRBV2,17,CASRSRQGASRNTEAFF,TGTGCCAGCAGATCCCGACAGGGGGCTTCAAGAAACACTGAAGCTTTCTTT
-,TRBJ2-1,-,TRBV30,15,CAWSSRGRYYNEQFF,TGTGCCTGGAGCTCTAGGGGCCGATACTACAATGAGCAGTTCTTC
-,TRBJ2-7,-,TRBV5-4,14,CASSLGGGDHEQYF,TGTGCCAGCAGCTTGGGGGGGGGCGACCACGAGCAGTACTTC
-,TRBJ1-5,-,TRBV6-4,16,CASSDSNPQVRGPQHF,TGTGCCAGCAGTGACTCGAATCCCCAGGTGCGGGGGCCCCAGCATTTT
TRBD2,TRBJ2-1,-,TRBV30,14,CAWRTQAGGSEQFF,TGTGCCTGGAGGACCCAGGCGGGGGGTAGTGAGCAGTTCTTC
-,TRBJ1-1,-,TRBV30,13,CAWRAQGITEAFF,TGTGCCTGGAGAGCCCAGGGTATAACTGAAGCTTTCTTT
-,TRBJ1-2,-,TRBV7-9,16,CASSPPRDTANYGYTF,TGTGCCAGCAGCCCCCCTAGGGACACCGCCAACTATGGCTACACCTTC
TRBD2,TRBJ2-4,-,TRBV6-1,17,CASSERIKRGANNIQYF,TGTGCCAGCAGTGAACGGATTAAGCGGGGGGCAAATAACATTCAGTACTTC